Each of the 27 T cell receptor beta chains below was sequenced from the same sample in a study of T cell responses to AZD1222 COVID-19 vaccine. Using immunoSEQ multiplex PCR, the repertoire was profiled, and TCRdb retains in-frame clones only, with some absent. The repertoire holds 150,000 to 200,000 clones, with almost 90% as singletons. The material was peripheral blood, obtained 28 days after the second AZD1222 dose. The receptors were sampled from an adult who received the AZD1222 COVID-19 vaccine.

The V and J genes are TRBV28 and TRBJ2-1; D call uncertain. The germline gives CDR1 MDHEN, CDR2 SYDVKM. The CDR3 contains 13 residues. The ends were cut back, 2 bases at V and 8 bases at J, with 10 bases in the middle. CDR3 protein: CASSLGATHEQFF. CDR3 nucleotides: TGTGCCAGCAGTTTAGGCGCCACCCATGAGCAGTTCTTC.

The rearrangement joins TRBV7-3 to TRBJ1-6, with D possibly matching TRBD1 (5 bases). In germline, CDR1 is SGHTA, CDR2 FQGTGA. The CDR3 loop spans 17 amino acids. The V and J ends lost 1 base and 8 bases respectively, with 18 bases between them. The CDR3 sequence: CASSLRQRPPLDSPLHF. CDR3 nucleotides: TGTGCCAGCAGCTTAAGACAGCGGCCTCCTCTTGATTCACCCCTCCACTTT.

V gene TRBV7-9 combines with J gene TRBJ2-7, with D perhaps TRBD1 (5 bases). CDR1 is SEHNR, CDR2 FQNEAQ, per germline (reference sequence). CDR3 size: 13 residues. Trimming removed 5 bases from V and 4 bases from J, with 12 bases in between. CDR3 in DNA: TGTGCCAGCAGCCTGCCGCCAGGGTACGAGCAGTACTTC. It codes for CASSLPPGYEQYF.

Only a few counts were recorded for this clone. CDR3 sequence (DNA): TGTGCCAGCAGTTTGAGGGGTCGCATTCAGTTCTTC. This gives the protein CASSLRGRIQFF. The chain combines TRBV28 with TRBJ2-1; possibly TRBD1 or TRBD2 for D (5 bases each). From germline, CDR1 is MDHEN and CDR2 SYDVKM. Trimming shortened V by 3 bases and J by 13 bases, and 13 bases separated the two germline ends. CDR3 length: 12 residues. Variable domain in full (rest from reference TRBV28 and TRBJ2-1): DVKVTQSSRYLVKRTGEKVFLECVQDMDHENMFWYRQDPGLGLRLIYFSYDVKMKEKGDIPEGYSVSREKKERFSLILESASTNQTSMYLCASSLRGRIQFFGPGTRLTVL.

The rearrangement joins TRBV19 to TRBJ1-1; no firm D call. The V end lost 8 bases, the J end lost 4 bases, and 14 bases lay between the germline ends. CDR3 length: 13 residues. The germline V gene has CDR1 LNHDA and CDR2 SQIVND (reference sequence). In DNA, the CDR3 is TGTGCCAGTGCAGCGGCAATGGGCACTGAAGCTTTCTTT. Protein: CASAAAMGTEAFF.

This chain joins TRBV6-2 or TRBV6-3 and TRBJ2-7, with a weak D call TRBD1 (5 bases). Germline lookup yields CDR1 MNHEY and CDR2 SVGEGT. Trimming took off 4 bases at V and 5 bases at J, with 9 bases between the two ends. The CDR3 runs 12 residues. The CDR3 DNA sequence: TGTGCCAGCAGTTTTATAGGGGACGAGCAGTACTTC. This sequence encodes CASSFIGDEQYF.

The table lists this clone with a few counts. The V and J genes are TRBV3-1 (or the pseudogene TRBV3-2) and TRBJ1-4; tentative D call: TRBD1 (5 bases). This CDR3 comprises 19 residues. Germline V gives CDR1 LGHDT, CDR2 YNNKEL (reference sequence). Trimming took off 4 bases at V and 2 bases at J, with 23 bases between the two ends. CDR3 coding DNA: TGTGCCAGCAGCCCCCGCGCCCCTGGGGCAGTCTCTACTAATGAAAAACTGTTTTTT. Its translation: CASSPRAPGAVSTNEKLFF.

V usage is TRBV11-2 and J usage is TRBJ2-1, with TRBD2 identical over 7 bases. The length of the CDR3 is 15 residues. V trimming: 5 bases; J trimming: 4 bases; junction bases outside the gene matches: 8. Looked up from germline, CDR1 is SGHAT and CDR2 is FQNNGV. The CDR3 DNA reads TGTGCCAGCAGCACAAGGGGAGGGCAGTACAATGAGCAGTTCTTC. This encodes CASSTRGGQYNEQFF.

This clone appeared a single time. This rearrangement joins TRBV3-1 (or the pseudogene TRBV3-2) to TRBJ2-3; the D gene is possibly TRBD1 (6 bases). The CDR3 extends over 14 amino acids. Germline-derived CDR1 and CDR2 are LGHDT and YNNKEL (reference sequence). V was trimmed by 2 bases and J by 2 bases, leaving 8 bases between them. The chain's CDR3 is CASSQQGFTDTQYF. In DNA form, the CDR3 reads TGTGCCAGCAGCCAACAGGGGTTCACAGATACGCAGTATTTT.

This chain links TRBV6-5 with TRBJ2-5; perhaps TRBD1 as D (6 bases). Per germline, CDR1 MNHEY and CDR2 SVGAGI. V gave up 5 bases and J gave up 3 bases, with 7 bases separating them. The CDR3 has 12 amino acids. The CDR3 sequence: CASSRTEETQYF. Here the CDR3 DNA reads TGTGCCAGCAGTCGGACAGAAGAGACCCAGTACTTC.

The chain combines TRBV4-1 with TRBJ1-5; D possibly corresponds to TRBD1 (5 bases). The V end lost 0 bases, the J end lost 3 bases, and 18 bases lay between the germline ends. Germline assignment: CDR1 MGHRA and CDR2 YSYEKL. The CDR3 has 18 amino acids. This CDR3 reads CASSQDMGVRALNQPQHF. In nucleotides, the CDR3 is TGCGCCAGCAGCCAAGATATGGGGGTAAGGGCGCTCAATCAGCCCCAGCATTTT.

This CDR3 is CASNPTNPNEKLFF. As DNA, the CDR3 is TGTGCCAGCAACCCGACAAATCCTAATGAAAAACTGTTTTTT. This rearrangement joins TRBV2 to TRBJ1-4, with D hard to call. The V gene's germline CDR1 is SNHLY and CDR2 FYNNEI. Trimming stripped 7 bases from V and 3 bases from J, with 12 bases between. The CDR3 has 14 residues.

J is TRBJ2-5 and V is TRBV30; 12 positions match TRBD2. This CDR3 comprises 16 residues. Germline V CDR1 and CDR2: GTSNPN, SVGIG (reference sequence). J lost 5 bases, V lost 3 bases, and 10 bases had no gene match. The CDR3 is CAWSPLAGGPKETQYF. The CDR3 region has the DNA TGTGCCTGGAGCCCCCTAGCGGGGGGGCCTAAGGAGACCCAGTACTTC.

The rearrangement joins TRBV2 to TRBJ2-5; 15 positions match TRBD2. CDR1 is SNHLY, CDR2 FYNNEI, per germline. V lost 6 bases and J lost 5; bases outside the gene matches: 10. The CDR3 covers 17 residues. The CDR3 DNA reads as TGTGCCAGCAGGGGGACTAGCGGGGGGACGGGTCTGGAGACCCAGTACTTC. Translating it yields CASRGTSGGTGLETQYF.

This sequence joins TRBV5-4 and TRBJ2-7; D gene uncertain. V gave up 0 bases and J gave up 2 bases, with 15 bases separating them. Germline V gene sequence: CDR1 SGHNT, CDR2 YYREEE (reference sequence). The CDR3 covers 16 residues. In DNA form, the CDR3 reads TGTGCCAGCAGCTTGGAAGGTCAGATTAAGACCTACGAGCAGTACTTC. Amino acid sequence: CASSLEGQIKTYEQYF.

The CDR3, as DNA: TGTGCCAGCACGAGGGCGGGCCCCCCCTATGGCTACACCTTC. Protein sequence: CASTRAGPPYGYTF. The chain couples TRBV6-4 to TRBJ1-2; D remains ambiguous. This CDR3 comprises 14 residues. From germline, CDR1 is MRHNA and CDR2 SNTAGT. V lost 7 bases to trimming and J lost 4 bases, with 16 bases between them.

This rearrangement joins TRBV10-3 to TRBJ2-2; D not certain. Between the trimmed V and J ends, which lost 0 bases and 7 bases, there was a span of 6 bases. Germline V gives CDR1 ENHRY, CDR2 SYGVKD. This CDR3 has 13 residues. The CDR3 reads CAISESSHGELFF. The CDR3 DNA is TGTGCCATCAGTGAGTCGAGCCACGGGGAGCTGTTTTTT.

This chain joins TRBV19 and TRBJ1-1; D gene unclear. Germline-derived CDR1 and CDR2 are LNHDA and SQIVND (reference sequence). V lost 0 bases to trimming and J lost 10 bases, with 6 bases between them. The CDR3 totals 11 residues. This CDR3 is CASSIDRRAFF. As DNA, the CDR3 is TGTGCCAGTAGTATAGACCGTCGAGCTTTCTTT.

The chain carries TRBV7-8 and TRBJ2-2; D is undetermined. Germline loops: CDR1 SGHVS, CDR2 FQNEAQ. The V and J ends lost 3 bases and 4 bases respectively, with 6 bases between them. This CDR3 contains 13 residues. CDR3 coding DNA: TGTGCCAGCAGCTTTCCGCCCACCGGGGAGCTGTTTTTT. Translated: CASSFPPTGELFF.

The chain has TRBV5-1 and TRBJ2-5; D remains ambiguous. In germline, CDR1 is SGHRS, CDR2 YFSETQ. The CDR3 has 11 amino acids. Trimming shortened V by 3 bases and J by 3 bases, and 3 bases separated the two germline ends. CDR3 amino acids: CASSSKETQYF. The CDR3 DNA sequence: TGCGCCAGCAGCTCTAAAGAGACCCAGTACTTC.

The chain combines TRBV12-5 with TRBJ1-1, with TRBD1 as a possible D gene (5 bases). V was trimmed by 6 bases and J by 1 base, leaving 9 bases between them. The CDR3 sequence is 13 residues long. Germline-derived CDR1 and CDR2 are LGHNT and FRNRAP. CDR3 amino acids: CASGPTGNTEAFF. The CDR3 DNA reads TGTGCTAGTGGCCCTACAGGGAACACTGAAGCTTTCTTT.

This chain joins TRBV11-3 and TRBJ2-1; tentatively, D is TRBD1 or TRBD2 (6 bases each). The V gene lost 5 bases and the J gene lost 13 bases, with 15 bases spanning the gap. The CDR3 loop spans 12 amino acids. Germline V gene data show CDR1 as SGHNT and CDR2 as YENEEA. CDR3 DNA sequence: TGTGCCAGCAGCCTACGAGGGGGGCCACAGTTCTTC. Translating it yields CASSLRGGPQFF.

This clone was observed a single time. The rearrangement uses TRBV5-1 and TRBJ1-1; D unclear. This CDR3 region has 14 residues. Germline loops: CDR1 SGHRS, CDR2 YFSETQ. The ends were cut back, 5 bases at V and 1 base at J, with 12 bases in the middle. This CDR3 is CASRLGLENTEAFF. The CDR3 nucleotides are TGCGCCAGCAGGTTAGGGCTGGAGAACACTGAAGCTTTCTTT.

The chain is built from TRBV10-3 and TRBJ1-3; 7 nucleotides align to TRBD1. The CDR3 consists of 16 residues. With V trimmed by 2 bases and J by 1 base, 5 bases remained unmatched. Germline CDR1 and CDR2: ENHRY and SYGVKD. The CDR3 DNA follows: TGTGCCATCAGTGAGCAGACAGGGCTTTCTGGAAACACCATATATTTT. Its translation: CAISEQTGLSGNTIYF.

This clone was counted a few times. The chain uses TRBV2 and TRBJ2-5; 7 nucleotides match TRBD2. This CDR3 comprises 13 residues. From germline, CDR1 is SNHLY and CDR2 FYNNEI. V was clipped by 7 bases and J by 1 base; unmatched bases: 3. The CDR3 here is CASTPSGQETQYF. The CDR3 nucleotides read TGTGCCAGCACTCCTAGCGGCCAAGAGACCCAGTACTTC.

This chain connects TRBV5-1 to TRBJ2-5; D is undetermined. In germline, CDR1 is SGHRS, CDR2 YFSETQ. The germline V and J ends were trimmed by 1 base and 1 base, with 5 bases remaining between them. This CDR3 has 13 amino acids. The CDR3 DNA is TGCGCCAGCAGCTTGCGGGTCCAAGAGACCCAGTACTTC. This encodes CASSLRVQETQYF.

The rearrangement uses TRBV9 and TRBJ2-1; D is possibly TRBD1 (6 bases). The V gene lost 2 bases and the J gene lost 7 bases, with 7 bases spanning the gap. The germline V gene has CDR1 SGDLS and CDR2 YYNGEE. This CDR3 has 12 residues. For the CDR3, the DNA is TGTGCCAGCAGCGTCCAGGGGAATGAGCAGTTCTTC. It codes for CASSVQGNEQFF.